This TCR beta chain came from a study of early T cells in non-severe SARS-CoV-2 infection. TCRdb passed the 5' RACE reads through MiXCR, listing each CDR3 protein once. Altogether tens of thousands of distinct CDR3 sequences are present, approximately 10% being singletons, with the ten largest covering 4.2%. This CDR3 contains 14 residues. V was clipped by 3 bases and J by 1 base, with 10 bases between them. Per the germline V gene, CDR1 is SGHNT and CDR2 is YYREEE (reference sequence). This clonotype was found a few times. Sequencing was done on a sample of whole blood. This clonotype was sampled from an adult who was a healthcare worker with PCR-confirmed SARS-CoV-2 infection or an uninfected control (not recorded which). The chain carries TRBV5-4 and TRBJ2-5, with D perhaps matching TRBD1 (6 bases). This CDR3 reads CASSSNRAQETQYF. The CDR3 DNA reads as TGTGCCAGCAGCTCGAACAGGGCCCAAGAGACCCAGTACTTC. Complete variable domain (other parts from reference TRBV5-4 and TRBJ2-5): ETGVTQSPTHLIKTRGQQVTLRCSSQSGHNTVSWYQQALGQGPQFIFQYYREEENGRGNFPPRFSGLQFPNYSSELNVNALELDDSALYLCASSSNRAQETQYFGPGTRLLVL.